The rows below give T cell receptor beta chains drawn from one sample of a study of cytomegalovirus exposure and HLA in healthy donors. Measured with immunoSEQ multiplex PCR; TCRdb has only the in-frame clones, and not every one. The sample consists of about 200,000 clones, approximately 80% of them appearing once. The sequencing input was PBMCs. The receptors here all came from a man between 35 and 55 years old in good health and CMV-seronegative. The CDR3 runs from the conserved cysteine through the conserved F or W. Each record gives: J gene, V gene, D gene, clone size, CDR3 protein, CDR3 DNA. D genes are given only for firm matches. The size of a clone is reported for some rows only, either as once, few or many, or as a class for expanded clones.

TRBJ1-4 TRBV7-9 - once CASSLAQGSEKLFF TGTGCCAGCAGCTTAGCGCAGGGCTCGGAAAAACTGTTTTTT
TRBJ1-5 TRBV7-2 - - CASSFPGQPQHF TGTGCCAGCAGTTTTCCCGGGCAGCCCCAGCATTTT
TRBJ2-4 TRBV5-1 - few CASQDSKNIQYF TGCGCCAGCCAGGACAGTAAAAACATTCAGTACTTC
TRBJ2-2 TRBV7-6 TRBD2 - CASSEIAGRDTGELFF TGTGCCAGCAGCGAAATAGCGGGACGGGACACCGGGGAGCTGTTTTTT
TRBJ2-7 TRBV13 TRBD2 - CASSPGGSGRVLLEQYF TGTGCCAGCAGTCCAGGTGGTAGCGGGAGGGTACTTCTGGAGCAGTACTTC
TRBJ1-1 TRBV7-6 TRBD1 - CASSFRQGLNTEAFF TGTGCCAGCAGCTTCCGACAGGGGTTGAACACTGAAGCTTTCTTT
TRBJ2-2 TRBV11-2 TRBD1 once CASSVTGGKTGELFF TGTGCCAGCAGCGTGACAGGGGGCAAAACCGGGGAGCTGTTTTTT
TRBJ2-7 TRBV29-1 TRBD2 - CSVRRGSVGTEQYF TGCAGCGTTCGGCGGGGGTCCGTGGGGACCGAGCAGTACTTC
TRBJ2-7 TRBV7-8 - once CASSSLTGISYEQYF TGTGCCAGCAGCTCCCTTACAGGGATCTCCTACGAGCAGTACTTC
TRBJ2-7 TRBV18 - - CASSPPGTGGFGEQYF TGTGCCAGCTCACCACCGGGTACAGGTGGCTTTGGCGAGCAGTACTTC
TRBJ1-5 TRBV7-9 - - CASQNSIEPQHF TGTGCCAGCCAAAACTCAATTGAGCCCCAGCATTTT
TRBJ1-5 TRBV15 - - CATSRDSLSGGNNQPQHF TGTGCCACCAGCAGAGATTCGCTTTCCGGGGGAAACAATCAGCCCCAGCATTTT
TRBJ2-7 TRBV10-3 TRBD1 - CASQGQESSYEQYF TGTGCCAGCCAGGGACAGGAAAGCTCCTACGAGCAGTACTTC
TRBJ2-7 TRBV27 TRBD1 - CASTPSGGPYEQYF TGTGCCAGCACCCCTTCAGGGGGTCCCTACGAGCAGTACTTC
TRBJ1-1 TRBV7-3 - - CASSSDRIGTEAFF TGTGCCAGCAGCTCAGACAGGATAGGCACTGAAGCTTTCTTT
TRBJ2-7 TRBV11-3 - - CASSPRDRGYEQYF TGTGCCAGCAGCCCGCGGGATAGGGGTTACGAGCAGTACTTC
TRBJ2-5 TRBV5-6 - few CASSLVRAQETQYF TGTGCCAGCAGCTTGGTGCGGGCCCAAGAGACCCAGTACTTC
TRBJ2-3 TRBV5-8 - - CASSLEAGARGDTQYF TGTGCCAGCAGCTTGGAGGCGGGGGCCAGAGGAGATACGCAGTATTTT
TRBJ1-1 TRBV27 TRBD1 few CASSLSPTGGRSTEAFF TGTGCCAGCAGTTTATCCCCGACAGGGGGCCGGTCAACTGAAGCTTTCTTT
TRBJ1-1 TRBV10-3 - - CAIKPGLTNTEAFF TGTGCCATCAAGCCAGGACTGACCAACACTGAAGCTTTCTTT
TRBJ2-3 TRBV6-5 - - CASRSGADTQYF TGTGCCAGCAGGTCCGGGGCAGATACGCAGTATTTT
TRBJ2-7 TRBV27 - - CASSLAGWGSYEQYF TGTGCCAGCAGTTTAGCAGGGTGGGGCTCCTACGAGCAGTACTTC
TRBJ2-1 TRBV5-1 TRBD1 - CASRRIQGAENEQFF TGCGCCAGCAGACGAATACAGGGGGCGGAGAATGAGCAGTTCTTC
TRBJ2-3 TRBV29-1 - - CSVDSYTDTQYF TGCAGCGTTGATTCCTACACAGATACGCAGTATTTT
TRBJ1-1 TRBV10-2 - - CASRGGQLNTEAFF TGCGCCAGCCGTGGTGGGCAGTTGAACACTGAAGCTTTCTTT
TRBJ1-2 TRBV19 TRBD1 few CASSPEGLDRAFSYGYTF TGTGCCAGTAGCCCCGAGGGTCTGGACAGGGCCTTCTCCTATGGCTACACCTTC
TRBJ1-1 TRBV5-6 - few CASSHQKGDGNTEAFF TGTGCCAGCAGCCATCAAAAGGGGGACGGGAACACTGAAGCTTTCTTT
TRBJ1-5 TRBV2 - once CASSPARPNQPQHF TGTGCCAGCAGTCCCGCCAGGCCCAATCAGCCCCAGCATTTT
TRBJ1-6 TRBV28 - - CASSTLGGYNSPLHF TGTGCCAGCAGTACCCTCGGGGGGTACAATTCACCCCTCCACTTT
TRBJ2-7 TRBV19 - - CASSIQANSYEQYF TGTGCCAGTAGTATCCAGGCTAACTCCTACGAGCAGTACTTC
TRBJ2-1 TRBV19 TRBD2 once CASSSSTSGRSYNEQFF TGTGCCAGTAGTTCTTCGACTAGCGGGAGGTCCTACAATGAGCAGTTCTTC
TRBJ2-5 TRBV28 TRBD1 - CASGTGVETQYF TGTGCCAGTGGGACAGGGGTCGAGACCCAGTACTTC
TRBJ2-5 TRBV7-2 - few CASSLALGATETQYF TGTGCCAGCAGCTTAGCTCTGGGGGCAACCGAGACCCAGTACTTC
TRBJ2-1 TRBV19 TRBD2 - CASNTQALAGVYNEQFF TGTGCCAGTAATACGCAGGCACTAGCGGGAGTCTACAATGAGCAGTTCTTC
TRBJ2-7 TRBV7-2 TRBD2 - CASSLGVGLAVYEQYF TGTGCCAGCAGCTTAGGAGTAGGGCTAGCGGTCTACGAGCAGTACTTC
TRBJ2-1 TRBV28 TRBD1 few CASKGRGQGSYNEQFF TGTGCCAGCAAGGGCAGGGGGCAGGGATCCTACAATGAGCAGTTCTTC
TRBJ2-3 TRBV28 - - CASTILRRSDTQYF TGTGCCAGCACCATCCTAAGGAGGTCAGATACGCAGTATTTT
TRBJ2-5 TRBV5-8 TRBD1 - CASSRQGTQETQYF TGTGCCAGCAGCCGACAGGGTACCCAAGAGACCCAGTACTTC
TRBJ2-5 TRBV29-1 TRBD2 - CSVEPTSGPQETQYF TGCAGCGTTGAACCAACTAGCGGGCCACAAGAGACCCAGTACTTC
TRBJ2-2 TRBV30 TRBD2 - CAWNAGDTGELFF TGTGCCTGGAATGCGGGGGACACCGGGGAGCTGTTTTTT
TRBJ1-2 TRBV7-2 TRBD1 - CASSTGTGLYGYTF TGTGCCAGCAGCACTGGGACAGGGCTCTATGGCTACACCTTC
TRBJ2-2 TRBV6-4 TRBD1 - CASRTGDTGELFF TGTGCCAGCAGGACAGGGGACACCGGGGAGCTGTTTTTT
TRBJ2-7 TRBV2 - few CASSEAAGRADSAYEQYF TGTGCCAGCAGTGAAGCGGCAGGGCGAGCCGACTCGGCCTACGAGCAGTACTTC
TRBJ2-1 TRBV7-2 - - CASRFLGEWYNEQFF TGTGCCAGCAGGTTCCTCGGGGAGTGGTACAATGAGCAGTTCTTC
TRBJ2-5 TRBV4-3 - - CASSRTVAGETQYF TGCGCCAGCAGCCGAACCGTGGCCGGGGAGACCCAGTACTTC
TRBJ2-7 TRBV2 TRBD1 many CASRQGAPYEQYF TGTGCCAGCAGGCAGGGGGCGCCGTACGAGCAGTACTTC
TRBJ2-7 TRBV5-1 - - CASSLAWQGFNEQYF TGCGCCAGCAGCTTGGCCTGGCAGGGGTTCAACGAGCAGTACTTC
TRBJ2-7 TRBV28 TRBD1 once CASNPTGTGLYEQYF TGTGCCAGCAACCCCACCGGGACAGGGCTCTACGAGCAGTACTTC
TRBJ1-1 TRBV10-3 - - CAIKPMGDTEAFF TGTGCCATCAAGCCTATGGGAGACACTGAAGCTTTCTTT